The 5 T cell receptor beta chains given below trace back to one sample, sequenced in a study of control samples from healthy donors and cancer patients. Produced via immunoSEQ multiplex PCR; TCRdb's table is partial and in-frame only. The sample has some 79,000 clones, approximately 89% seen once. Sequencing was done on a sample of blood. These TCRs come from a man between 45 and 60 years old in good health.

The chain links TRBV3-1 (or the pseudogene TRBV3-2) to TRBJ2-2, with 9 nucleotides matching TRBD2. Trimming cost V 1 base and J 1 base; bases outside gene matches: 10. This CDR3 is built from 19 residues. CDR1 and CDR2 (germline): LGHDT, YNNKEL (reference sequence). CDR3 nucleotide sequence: TGTGCCAGCAGCCAAGGGTTATGGCTAGCGGGGATGAACACCGGGGAGCTGTTTTTT. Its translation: CASSQGLWLAGMNTGELFF.

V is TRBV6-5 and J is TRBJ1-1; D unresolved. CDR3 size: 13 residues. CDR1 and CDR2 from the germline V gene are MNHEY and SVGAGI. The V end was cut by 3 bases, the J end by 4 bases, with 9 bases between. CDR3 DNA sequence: TGTGCCAGCAGTTATGGTCGGGGCACTGAAGCTTTCTTT. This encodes CASSYGRGTEAFF.

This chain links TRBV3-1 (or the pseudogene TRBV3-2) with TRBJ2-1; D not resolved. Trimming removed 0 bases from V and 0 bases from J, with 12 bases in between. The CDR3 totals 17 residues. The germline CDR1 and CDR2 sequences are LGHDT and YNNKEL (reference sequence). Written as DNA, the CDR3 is TGTGCCAGCAGCCAAGATTTCCATAGGGTCTCCTACAATGAGCAGTTCTTC. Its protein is CASSQDFHRVSYNEQFF.

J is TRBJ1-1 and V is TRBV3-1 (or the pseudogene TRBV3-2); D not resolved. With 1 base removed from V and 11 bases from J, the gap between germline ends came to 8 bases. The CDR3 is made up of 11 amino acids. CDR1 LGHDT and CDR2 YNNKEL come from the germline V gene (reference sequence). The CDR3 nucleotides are TGTGCCAGCAGCCAAGGGGTGAGTGCTTTCTTT. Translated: CASSQGVSAFF.

DNA for the CDR3: TGTGCCAGCAGCTTGGGTAACCTTGGCTATGGCTACACCTTC. Translation gives CASSLGNLGYGYTF. This sequence joins TRBV5-4 and TRBJ1-2; no reliable D call. This CDR3 is built from 14 residues. V was shortened by 0 bases and J by 4 bases, with 10 bases between the two germline ends. Germline loops: CDR1 SGHNT, CDR2 YYREEE (reference sequence). Full variable domain (rest looked up from reference TRBV5-4 and TRBJ1-2): ETGVTQSPTHLIKTRGQQVTLRCSSQSGHNTVSWYQQALGQGPQFIFQYYREEENGRGNFPPRFSGLQFPNYSSELNVNALELDDSALYLCASSLGNLGYGYTFGSGTRLTVV.